This T cell receptor (beta chain) originates from a study of spatial heterogeneity in lung cancer (dated by TCRdb to about 2019). As for the study more broadly: Beta-chain transcripts were consistently detected in greater numbers than alpha-chain transcripts, which likely reflects a higher abundance of beta-chain transcripts. At surgery, both alpha and beta chains were TCR-sequenced in 200 to 250 tumor regions, fewer than 65 matched nontumor lung samples and 56 PBMC samples. In the raw uncorrected reads, each unique combination of TCR and UMI appeared more than ten times on average. Nonsynonymous mutation counts, determined by whole-exome sequencing of tumor tissue, were related to TCR repertoire features. The study quantitatively compared TCR alpha and beta repertoires across multiple tumor regions, matched nontumor lung and blood in non-small cell lung cancer. A strong correlation was found between TCR transcript counts in tumor regions and a T cell transcriptional module score from matched bulk RNA-seq. The investigation overall reported the following: Counts of ubiquitous and regional expanded TCRs correlated with counts of ubiquitous and regional nonsynonymous mutations, respectively. Estimated TCR-seq coverage of tumor T cells was only around 7.2% for alpha chains and roughly 13% for beta chains. Additional single-cell paired TCR alpha and beta sequencing was considered necessary to confirm, at a functional level, the hypothesis that regional TCRs recognize regional mutations. The tumor nonsynonymous mutation count correlated with the number of expanded intratumoral alpha and beta TCRs.

The time point label corresponds to: sample taken at primary tumor resection. The donors were 65 to 90 patients from the lung TRACERx cohort who had early-stage, untreated non-small cell lung cancer. TCR sequencing used whole RNA extracted from tumor and nontumor lung tissue, or from cryopreserved PBMC samples, without cell sorting. A patient was chosen for TCR sequencing only when enough RNA was available from at least two tumor regions. Tumor and adjacent nontumor lung specimens were reviewed by a lung pathologist before selection. Library construction relied on 5' RACE. TCRdb names NextSeq 500 as the instrument used. To allow correction of PCR and sequencing errors, the TCR library protocol tagged every TCR cDNA molecule with a unique molecular identifier. As for the authors' bioinformatics: TCR identification, UMI-based error correction and CDR3 extraction were all carried out with Decombinator tools. TCRs above a frequency of 2 per 1,000, corresponding to the top 1% of the tumor frequency distribution, were defined as expanded. Expanded tumor TCRs statistically deemed absent (corrected P<0.05) from at least one tumor region were classed as regional, and all other expanded tumor TCRs were classed as ubiquitous. Renyi diversity was calculated using the R vegan package after each repertoire was subsampled 100 times to 5,000 TCRs. CDR3 similarity networks were built from amino acid triplet string-kernel similarity, with CDR3s being connected when pairwise similarity was above 0.82. Through fastp at Q25 and MiXCR, TCRdb rebuilt clones from the public reads, retaining in-frame beta chains. Each record represents a unique CDR3 protein, reported with the most common genes and DNA among its rows. These V and J calls rely on TCRdb rather than the paper's analysis. This sample holds some 15,000 distinct CDR3 sequences; around 5% were observed only once. The top ten hold around 35% of the sample.

This clonotype was detected ten times or more. This receptor's antigen is unknown. Base qualities are not at hand, and no much larger clone is one base apart. The germline V gene sets CDR1 to LGHNA and CDR2 to YSLEER. The CDR3 measures 16 amino acids from cysteine to phenylalanine. Only the CDR3 portion is preserved as DNA: 48 bases, with reading frame beginning at the first base. At the junction V is shortened by 0 bases and J by 3 bases; bases outside the gene matches: 5. The rearrangement combines TRBV4-3 with TRBJ1-2; 9 central nucleotides agree with TRBD1. Sequenced material: lung tumor tissue, taken at surgery. The sequence was obtained from a male donor with early-stage non-small cell lung cancer. The CDR3 region reads CASSQDGTGNDYGYTF. The DNA reads as follows: TGCGCCAGCAGCCAAGATGGGACAGGGAACGACTATGGCTACACCTTC.